This T cell receptor (beta chain) was captured by sequencing in a study of T cell responses to AZD1222 COVID-19 vaccine (dated by TCRdb to the early 2020s). In terms of the full investigation: AZD1222 recipients with second doses at about 4 weeks or about 12 weeks were pooled, because spike-specific TCR depth and breadth did not differ between schedules. A total of 233 trial participants underwent TCR sequencing, of whom nearly 210 had received two doses of AZD1222 and about 26 had received two doses of the MenACWY control vaccine. Trial participants were enrolled by age into 18-55, 56-69 and 70-plus year subgroups, with about 150, 28 and 57 TCR-sequenced participants respectively. Study-wide conclusions, independent of this receptor: Because no day 14 peak-response samples were available, the repertoires could be characterized only after the peak T cell response. In the small 56-69-year group, the increase in depth fell short of significance, most likely because of low power. The whole spike protein was spanned by vaccine-associated CD4 TCRs, and dominant responses were seen in regions 160-218 and 743-854. Most participants were white British and females outnumbered males, and the authors suggested that clonal diversity may have been underestimated. Only five to seven AZD1222 recipients were SARS-CoV-2 seropositive at baseline, limiting conclusions about previously exposed vaccinees. Reportedly, almost half of the unique spike-specific TCRs recognized epitopes lying outside the regions that are mutated in the B.1.351 and B.1.1.7 variants. Spike-specific TCR breadth and depth rose significantly after two AZD1222 doses compared with day 0 and with MenACWY recipients.

The time point label on this specimen signifies: baseline before first vaccination. The vaccinee samples were drawn from two UK trials, COV001 and COV002, one of which was a single-blind randomized controlled phase 2/3 trial testing AZD1222 (ChAdOx1 nCoV-19) in healthy adults. Trial participant PBMC samples were collected at day 0 and day 28 after the second dose for TCRbeta chain sequencing. The CDR3 regions of human TCRbeta chains were subjected to immunosequencing. In the original analysis: TCRs in the repertoires were compared against a reference library of SARS-CoV-2-specific TCRs that had been generated with the MIRA antigen-specificity platform. Breadth was defined as the fraction of unique TCRs that were SARS-CoV-2-associated, and depth was defined as the fraction of total T cells that were SARS-CoV-2-associated. Each spike-specific TCR was assigned to its reactive spike region and to a CD4 or CD8 class using the MIRA data. Log10-transformed breadth and depth values were compared by one-way ANOVA with Sidak's multiple comparisons tests. Drawn from immuneACCESS, this table holds only the in-frame rearrangements with V and J called that TCRdb kept. Clones are partly lost; checked studies trace under half to an unresolved V gene and leave the rest unexplained. V and J calls and clone size come straight from that table; D and trimming were deduced from the DNA. This sample gives under 150,000 clones in total; 90% of them show up just once. Roughly 3.1% of the sample is in the top ten clones.

A remark on this clone: There is no known antigen for this receptor. No much larger clone exists at a distance of one base, and base qualities are not known.

V is trimmed back by 3 bases and J by 2 bases, and the junction contains 5 bases that no gene match accounts for. Reading the germline V gene gives CDR1 SGHDN and CDR2 FVKESK. The CDR3 measures 16 amino acids from cysteine to phenylalanine. Here the CDR3 DNA is all that survives: 48 bases in frame from base 1. The V gene is TRBV14 and the J gene is TRBJ2-3; 10 middle bases align to TRBD2. The clonotype was recovered from an adult in good health. This specimen consisted of peripheral blood, obtained on day 0 of AZD1222 vaccination. The CDR3 sequence is CASSQITSGNTDTQYF. The bases are TGTGCCAGCAGCCAGATTACTAGCGGGAACACAGATACGCAGTATTTT.